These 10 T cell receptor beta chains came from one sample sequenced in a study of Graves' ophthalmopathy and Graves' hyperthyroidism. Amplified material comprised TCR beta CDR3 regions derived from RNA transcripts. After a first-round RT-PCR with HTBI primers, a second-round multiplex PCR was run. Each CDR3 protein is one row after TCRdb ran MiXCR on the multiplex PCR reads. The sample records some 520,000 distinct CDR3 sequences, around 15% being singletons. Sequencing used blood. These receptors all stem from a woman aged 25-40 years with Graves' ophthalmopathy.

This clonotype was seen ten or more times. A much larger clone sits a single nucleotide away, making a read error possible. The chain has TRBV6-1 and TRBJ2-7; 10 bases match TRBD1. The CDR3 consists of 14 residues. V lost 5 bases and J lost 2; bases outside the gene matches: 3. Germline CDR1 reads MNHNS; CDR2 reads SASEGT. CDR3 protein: CASSRGQGAYEQYF. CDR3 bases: TGTGCCAGCAGTCGCGGACAGGGGGCCTACGAGCAGTACTTC.

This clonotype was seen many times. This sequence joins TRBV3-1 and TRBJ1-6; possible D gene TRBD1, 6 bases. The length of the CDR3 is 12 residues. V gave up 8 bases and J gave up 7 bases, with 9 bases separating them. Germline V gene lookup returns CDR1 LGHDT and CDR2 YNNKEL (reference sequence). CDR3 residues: CASHRENSPLHF. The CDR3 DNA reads TGTGCCAGCCACAGGGAGAATTCACCCCTCCACTTT.

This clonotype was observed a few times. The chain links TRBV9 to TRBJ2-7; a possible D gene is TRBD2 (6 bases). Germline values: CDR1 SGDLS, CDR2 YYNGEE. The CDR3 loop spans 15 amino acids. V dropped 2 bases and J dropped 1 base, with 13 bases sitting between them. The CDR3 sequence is CASSVAPSESYEQYF. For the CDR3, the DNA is TGTGCCAGCAGCGTCGCCCCTAGCGAGTCCTACGAGCAGTACTTC.

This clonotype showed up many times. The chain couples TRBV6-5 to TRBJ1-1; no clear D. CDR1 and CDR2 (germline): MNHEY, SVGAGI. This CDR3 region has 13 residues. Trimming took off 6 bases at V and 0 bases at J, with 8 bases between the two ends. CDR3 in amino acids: CASRTKMNTEAFF. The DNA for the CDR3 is TGTGCCAGCAGAACCAAAATGAACACTGAAGCTTTCTTT.

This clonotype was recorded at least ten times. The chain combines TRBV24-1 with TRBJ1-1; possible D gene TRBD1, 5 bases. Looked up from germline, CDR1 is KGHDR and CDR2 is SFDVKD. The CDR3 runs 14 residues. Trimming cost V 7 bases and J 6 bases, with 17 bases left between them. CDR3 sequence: CATRNGGQGAEAFF. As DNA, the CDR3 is TGTGCCACCAGAAACGGCGGGCAGGGCGCTGAAGCTTTCTTT.

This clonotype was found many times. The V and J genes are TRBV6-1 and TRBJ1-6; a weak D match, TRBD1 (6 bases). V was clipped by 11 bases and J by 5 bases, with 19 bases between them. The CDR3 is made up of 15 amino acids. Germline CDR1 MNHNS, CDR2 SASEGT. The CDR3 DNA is TGTGCCTGCGAGGGGGGGAATATCAATAATTCACCCCTCCACTTT. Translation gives CACEGGNINNSPLHF.

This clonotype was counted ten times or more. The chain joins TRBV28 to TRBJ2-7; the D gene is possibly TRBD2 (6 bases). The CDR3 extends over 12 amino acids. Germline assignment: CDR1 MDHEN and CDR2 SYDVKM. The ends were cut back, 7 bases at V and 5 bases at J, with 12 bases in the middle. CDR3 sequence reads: CASMGTLNEQYF. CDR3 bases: TGTGCCAGCATGGGGACTTTGAACGAGCAGTACTTC. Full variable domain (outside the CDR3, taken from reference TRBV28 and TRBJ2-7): DVKVTQSSRYLVKRTGEKVFLECVQDMDHENMFWYRQDPGLGLRLIYFSYDVKMKEKGDIPEGYSVSREKKERFSLILESASTNQTSMYLCASMGTLNEQYFGPGTRLTVT.

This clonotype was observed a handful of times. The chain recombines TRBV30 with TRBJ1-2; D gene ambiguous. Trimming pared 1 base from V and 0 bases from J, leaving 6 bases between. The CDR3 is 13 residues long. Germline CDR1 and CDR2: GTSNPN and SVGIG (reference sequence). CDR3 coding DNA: TGTGCCTGGAGTGACGGGACTAACTATGGCTACACCTTC. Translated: CAWSDGTNYGYTF.

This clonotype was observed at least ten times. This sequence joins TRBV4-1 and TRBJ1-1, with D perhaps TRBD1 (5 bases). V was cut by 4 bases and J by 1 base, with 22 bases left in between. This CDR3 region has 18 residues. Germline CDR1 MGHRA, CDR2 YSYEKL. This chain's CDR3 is CASSPSGRAGEPNTEAFF. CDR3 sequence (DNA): TGCGCCAGCAGCCCCTCGGGACGGGCCGGAGAGCCGAACACTGAAGCTTTCTTT.

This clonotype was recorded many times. The CDR3 sequence is CASSLGGQGANYYEQYF. CDR3 DNA sequence: TGCGCCAGCAGCTTGGGTGGACAGGGGGCGAACTACTACGAGCAGTACTTC. The chain links TRBV5-1 to TRBJ2-7; 11 nucleotides match TRBD1. There are 17 residues in the CDR3. Germline V gives CDR1 SGHRS, CDR2 YFSETQ. Trimming took 0 bases from V and 3 from J; bases not matched to a gene: 8.